The rows below give T cell receptor beta chains drawn from one sample of a study of long-term antiretroviral therapy in people with HIV. Profiling relied on immunoSEQ multiplex PCR, and the TCRdb table lists in-frame clones only, not all of them. The top ten hold 6% to 8.5% of the sample, which has about 22,000 clones, about nine tenths seen once. Sequenced material: unsorted PBMCs, taken 1.8 years before starting antiretroviral therapy. These receptors were collected from a woman aged 25-40 years with HIV. The CDR3 runs from the conserved cysteine through the conserved F or W. D genes are given only for firm matches. A row's size may be missing; if present it is once, few, many or a size class.

V gene	J gene	D gene	clone size	CDR3 protein	CDR3 DNA
TRBV9	TRBJ2-1	.	.	CASSNASIFEQFF	TGTGCCAGCAGCAACGCGAGCATTTTCGAGCAGTTCTTC
TRBV7-9	TRBJ1-2	.	.	CASSLEFGYGYTF	TGTGCCAGCAGCTTAGAGTTTGGGTATGGCTACACCTTC
TRBV5-6	TRBJ1-1	.	.	CASSLVKRQTMNTEAFF	TGTGCCAGCAGCTTGGTGAAGAGGCAGACTATGAACACTGAAGCTTTCTTT
TRBV5-1	TRBJ2-2	.	once	CASSDLGGAGELFF	TGCGCCAGCAGCGACCTTGGCGGGGCCGGGGAGCTGTTTTTT
TRBV5-5	TRBJ1-3	.	few	CASSLGDSGNTIYF	TGTGCCAGCAGCTTAGGGGACTCTGGAAACACCATATATTTT
TRBV5-6	TRBJ2-3	.	few	CASSPSGLSGDTQYF	TGTGCCAGCAGCCCATCCGGTCTCTCAGGAGATACGCAGTATTTT
TRBV11-2	TRBJ1-3	.	few	CASSREAQFSGNTIYF	TGTGCCAGCAGCAGAGAGGCACAGTTCTCTGGAAACACCATATATTTT
TRBV19	TRBJ2-6	.	.	CASSIPGAGVGANVLTF	TGTGCCAGTAGTATACCGGGGGCCGGGGTTGGGGCCAACGTCCTGACTTTC
TRBV7-9	TRBJ2-4	TRBD2	.	CASSLGAGGVNIQYF	TGTGCCAGCAGCTTAGGGGCCGGGGGGGTCAACATTCAGTACTTC
TRBV15	TRBJ2-7	.	few	CATSTTGLKSEQYF	TGTGCCACCAGCACTACGGGTCTAAAGAGCGAGCAGTACTTC
TRBV19	TRBJ1-3	.	.	CASFSQGSGNTIYF	TGTGCCAGTTTCTCACAGGGCTCTGGAAACACCATATATTTT
TRBV19	TRBJ1-2	TRBD1	.	CASNMDGTGLSDGYTF	TGTGCCAGTAATATGGACGGGACAGGCCTATCCGATGGCTACACCTTC
TRBV7-2	TRBJ1-4	.	once	CASSRDSKANEKLFF	TGTGCCAGCAGCCGTGACAGTAAAGCTAATGAAAAACTGTTTTTT
TRBV18	TRBJ1-1	.	.	CASSPDSAMNTEAFF	TGTGCCAGCTCACCAGATTCTGCCATGAACACTGAAGCTTTCTTT
TRBV28	TRBJ1-2	.	.	CASSYNGYTF	TGTGCCAGCAGTTATAATGGCTACACCTTC
TRBV4-2	TRBJ2-7	TRBD1	.	CASSRFLTGGREQYF	TGTGCCAGCAGCCGCTTTTTAACAGGGGGGAGGGAGCAGTACTTC
TRBV6-1	TRBJ2-3	.	.	CASSVAGSADTQYF	TGTGCCAGCAGTGTAGCAGGGTCGGCAGATACGCAGTATTTT
TRBV6-5	TRBJ1-6	.	.	CASSYEMGQNNSPLHF	TGTGCCAGCAGTTACGAGATGGGGCAGAATAATTCACCCCTCCACTTT
TRBV6-5	TRBJ1-6	TRBD1	.	CASSYQTGEGQPLHF	TGTGCCAGCAGTTACCAGACAGGGGAGGGCCAGCCCCTCCACTTT
TRBV29-1	TRBJ2-3	.	.	CSVESPHTDTQYF	TGCAGCGTTGAGTCACCACACACAGATACGCAGTATTTT
TRBV4-2	TRBJ1-3	.	once	CASRQGATPAFGNTIYF	TGTGCCAGCAGACAGGGCGCAACCCCCGCGTTCGGAAACACCATATATTTT
TRBV6-6	TRBJ2-2	TRBD1	.	CASSFLQGATGELFF	TGTGCCAGCAGTTTTCTCCAGGGGGCAACCGGGGAGCTGTTTTTT
TRBV29-1	TRBJ2-6	TRBD1	.	CSVEDRGTGGTSGANVLTF	TGCAGCGTTGAAGATCGAGGGACAGGGGGTACCTCTGGGGCCAACGTCCTGACTTTC
TRBV9	TRBJ2-1	TRBD2	.	CASSVGLGGGEYNEQFF	TGTGCCAGCAGCGTAGGCTTAGGCGGGGGGGAATACAATGAGCAGTTCTTC
TRBV7-6	TRBJ1-1	.	.	CASSYRENTEAFF	TGTGCCAGCAGCTACAGGGAGAACACTGAAGCTTTCTTT
TRBV7-7	TRBJ2-5	TRBD1	once	CASSLETGGGTQYF	TGTGCCAGCAGCTTAGAGACAGGGGGGGGAACCCAGTACTTC
TRBV5-1	TRBJ2-5	.	once	CASRLGSASMMETQYF	TGCGCCAGCAGATTAGGATCGGCTAGCATGATGGAGACCCAGTACTTC
TRBV2	TRBJ2-5	.	few	CASSVDQETQYF	TGTGCCAGCAGTGTGGACCAAGAGACCCAGTACTTC
TRBV30	TRBJ2-1	TRBD2	.	CARGRENYNEQFF	TGTGCCCGAGGGAGGGAGAACTACAATGAGCAGTTCTTC
TRBV5-1	TRBJ1-2	.	.	CASSFSEGLANYGYTF	TGCGCCAGCAGCTTTTCCGAGGGCCTGGCTAACTATGGCTACACCTTC
TRBV5-1	TRBJ1-2	.	.	CASSLDRAEGYTF	TGCGCCAGCAGCTTGGACAGGGCCGAGGGCTACACCTTC
TRBV7-2	TRBJ2-1	.	.	CASSLGLAREPYNEQFF	TGTGCCAGCAGCTTAGGGCTAGCCAGGGAACCTTACAATGAGCAGTTCTTC
TRBV10-2	TRBJ2-7	TRBD1	.	CASSGPGQGEYEQYF	TGCGCCAGCAGTGGACCGGGACAGGGGGAATACGAGCAGTACTTC
TRBV5-5	TRBJ1-6	TRBD1	.	CASSLDRASYSPLHF	TGTGCCAGCAGCCTGGACAGGGCTTCTTACTCACCCCTCCACTTT
TRBV9	TRBJ2-1	.	.	CASSVGAGTSYNEQFF	TGTGCCAGCAGCGTAGGGGCGGGAACTAGCTACAATGAGCAGTTCTTC
TRBV19	TRBJ2-6	.	.	CASSKIRVSGANVLTF	TGTGCCAGTAGTAAAATCCGAGTCTCTGGGGCCAACGTCCTGACTTTC
TRBV11-2	TRBJ1-5	TRBD1	.	CASSLQGGQPQHF	TGTGCCAGCAGCTTACAGGGGGGTCAGCCCCAGCATTTT
TRBV2	TRBJ1-2	.	.	CASSEGGNGYTF	TGTGCCAGCAGTGAAGGGGGTAATGGCTACACCTTC
TRBV18	TRBJ2-7	TRBD1	.	CASSPRDSTYEQYF	TGTGCCAGCTCACCACGGGACAGTACCTACGAGCAGTACTTC
TRBV19	TRBJ1-2	.	.	CASSIRTAGDYGYTF	TGTGCCAGTAGTATACGGACGGCAGGCGACTATGGCTACACCTTC
TRBV9	TRBJ1-2	TRBD1	.	CASSVDGSPQGDGYTF	TGTGCCAGCAGCGTAGACGGGTCACCCCAGGGGGATGGCTACACCTTC
TRBV19	TRBJ2-4	.	.	CASSIVAGDPLNIQYF	TGTGCCAGTAGTATAGTCGCCGGGGACCCTTTAAACATTCAGTACTTC
TRBV7-2	TRBJ2-3	.	.	CASSFKGVTSTDTQYF	TGTGCCAGCAGCTTTAAGGGGGTTACTAGCACAGATACGCAGTATTTT
TRBV5-6	TRBJ1-2	.	once	CASNQGLIGANYGYTF	TGTGCCAGCAACCAGGGGCTCATAGGGGCTAACTATGGCTACACCTTC
TRBV7-9	TRBJ2-5	.	.	CASSFGLVRETQYF	TGTGCCAGCAGCTTTGGGCTAGTACGGGAGACCCAGTACTTC
TRBV18	TRBJ2-2	TRBD1	.	CASSPQGATNTGELFF	TGTGCCAGCTCACCACAGGGGGCTACGAACACCGGGGAGCTGTTTTTT
TRBV5-6	TRBJ1-6	.	.	CASSSGLGGSPLHF	TGTGCCAGCAGCTCGGGACTTGGGGGTTCACCCCTCCACTTT
TRBV7-6	TRBJ2-1	.	.	CASSLGGIRLGYNEQFF	TGTGCCAGCAGCTTAGGAGGGATCCGGCTCGGATACAATGAGCAGTTCTTC
TRBV6-5	TRBJ2-3	.	.	CASSYSSQGTDTQYF	TGTGCCAGCAGTTACTCTTCGCAGGGCACAGATACGCAGTATTTT
TRBV7-9	TRBJ2-1	.	.	CASRLPLRREQFF	TGTGCCAGCCGTCTTCCTCTACGGCGGGAGCAGTTCTTC
TRBV18	TRBJ2-2	.	.	CASSPVWGIDTGELFF	TGTGCCAGCTCACCAGTCTGGGGGATCGACACCGGGGAGCTGTTTTTT
TRBV5-1	TRBJ1-3	.	.	CASSTPGPSTISGNTIYF	TGCGCCAGCAGCACACCGGGCCCCTCGACGATATCTGGAAACACCATATATTTT
TRBV19	TRBJ2-3	TRBD2	.	CAIALRGGNTDTQYF	TGTGCCATCGCCCTCCGGGGAGGGAATACAGATACGCAGTATTTT
TRBV6-5	TRBJ1-1	.	.	CASSLTTVVTEAFF	TGTGCCAGCAGCCTAACCACGGTGGTCACTGAAGCTTTCTTT